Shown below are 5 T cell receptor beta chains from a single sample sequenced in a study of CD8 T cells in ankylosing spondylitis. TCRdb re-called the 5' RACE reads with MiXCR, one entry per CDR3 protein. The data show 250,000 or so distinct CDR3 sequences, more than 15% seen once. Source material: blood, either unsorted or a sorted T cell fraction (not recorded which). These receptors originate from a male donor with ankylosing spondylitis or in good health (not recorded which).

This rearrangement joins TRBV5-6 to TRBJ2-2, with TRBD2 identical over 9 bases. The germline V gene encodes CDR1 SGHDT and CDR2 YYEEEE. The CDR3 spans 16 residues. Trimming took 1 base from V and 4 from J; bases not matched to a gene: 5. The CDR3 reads CASSLTSGYRTGELFF. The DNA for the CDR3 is TGTGCCAGCAGCTTGACTAGCGGGTACCGCACCGGGGAGCTGTTTTTT.

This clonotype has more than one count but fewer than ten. The CDR3 loop reads CASGGTALGYTF. As DNA, the CDR3 is TGTGCTAGTGGGGGGACAGCCCTCGGCTACACCTTC. The genes are TRBV12-5 and TRBJ1-2; 7 nucleotides match TRBD1. CDR1 is LGHNT, CDR2 FRNRAP, per germline. The CDR3 sequence is 12 residues long. V shed 6 bases, J shed 8 bases, and the junction held 6 bases outside the gene matches. The complete variable domain, with remaining parts taken from reference TRBV12-5 and TRBJ1-2, reads DARVTQTPRHKVTEMGQEVTMRCQPILGHNTVFWYRQTMMQGLELLAYFRNRAPLDDSGMPKDRFSAEMPDATLATLKIQPSEPRDSAVYFCASGGTALGYTFGSGTRLTVV.

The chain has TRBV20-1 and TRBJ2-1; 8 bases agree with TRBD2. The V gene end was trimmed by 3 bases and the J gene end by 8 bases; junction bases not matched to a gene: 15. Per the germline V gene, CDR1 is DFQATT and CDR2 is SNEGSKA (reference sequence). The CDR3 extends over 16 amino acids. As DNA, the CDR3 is TGCAGTGCTAGTCCCCTGCAGAGCGGGAGTATTTATGAGCAGTTCTTC. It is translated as CSASPLQSGSIYEQFF.

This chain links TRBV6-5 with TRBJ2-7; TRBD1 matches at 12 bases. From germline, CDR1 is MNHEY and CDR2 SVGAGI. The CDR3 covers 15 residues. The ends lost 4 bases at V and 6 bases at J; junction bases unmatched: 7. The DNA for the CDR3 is TGTGCCAGCAGTTGGGACAGGGGGCTAGCGGGCGAGCAGTACTTC. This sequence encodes CASSWDRGLAGEQYF.

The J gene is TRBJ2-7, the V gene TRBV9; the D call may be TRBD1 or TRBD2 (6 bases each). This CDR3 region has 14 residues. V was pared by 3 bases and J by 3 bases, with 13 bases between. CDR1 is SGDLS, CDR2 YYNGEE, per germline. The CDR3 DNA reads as TGTGCCAGCAGCGAGGGGGGCGGTCACTACGAGCAGTACTTC. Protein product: CASSEGGGHYEQYF.